Each of the 17 T cell receptor beta chains below was sequenced from the same sample in a study of T cell changes during pregnancy in multiple sclerosis. Sequencing used immunoSEQ multiplex PCR; TCRdb keeps in-frame clones, though not all of them. The sample has roughly 69,000 clones; about 92% are singletons. Sequencing used peripheral blood, obtained after pregnancy. The receptors shown here come from a female donor with multiple sclerosis, enrolled in a pregnancy study.

This chain uses TRBV7-2 with TRBJ2-1; 8 nucleotides align to TRBD2. The V and J ends lost 1 base and 8 bases, in that order; junction bases with no gene match: 7. Germline V lookup: CDR1 SGHTA, CDR2 FQGNSA. The CDR3 contains 15 residues. This CDR3 is CASSLERLASDEQFF. The DNA of the CDR3 is TGTGCCAGCAGCTTAGAGAGACTAGCGTCGGATGAGCAGTTCTTC.

This chain joins TRBV27 and TRBJ1-1; TRBD1 matches 9 bases. The CDR3 is made up of 15 amino acids. The junction had 11 bases not matched to a gene; V was cut back by 7 bases and J by 5 bases. Germline assignment: CDR1 MNHEY and CDR2 SMNVEV (reference sequence). This chain's CDR3 is CASNLQGALGTEAFF. The CDR3 nucleotides read TGTGCCAGCAACCTACAGGGGGCGCTGGGGACTGAAGCTTTCTTT.

The DNA of the CDR3 is TGCGCCAGCAGCTCCCGTCCCGGGACTAGTTACAATGAGCAGTTCTTC. It encodes CASSSRPGTSYNEQFF. V usage is TRBV5-1 and J usage is TRBJ2-1, with 8 bases identical to TRBD2. CDR3 length: 16 amino acids. Germline loops: CDR1 SGHRS, CDR2 YFSETQ. With V trimmed by 3 bases and J by 4 bases, 9 bases remained unmatched. The full variable domain, its missing parts supplied by reference TRBV5-1 and TRBJ2-1, is KAGVTQTPRYLIKTRGQQVTLSCSPISGHRSVSWYQQTPGQGLQFLFEYFSETQRNKGNFPGRFSGRQFSNSRSEMNVSTLELGDSALYLCASSSRPGTSYNEQFFGPGTRLTVL.

The V gene is TRBV13, the J gene TRBJ2-3, with D perhaps matching TRBD2 (6 bases). This CDR3 contains 15 residues. CDR1 and CDR2 (germline): PRHDT, FYEKMQ (reference sequence). V lost 5 bases, J lost 5 bases, and 17 bases lay in between. CDR3 DNA sequence: TGTGCCAGCAGCCCCTACGGGAGTAAAGGAGATACGCAGTATTTT. Protein: CASSPYGSKGDTQYF.

The chain combines TRBV25-1 with TRBJ1-1; D is uncertain. Per germline, CDR1 MGHDK and CDR2 SYGVNS. Trimming removed 3 bases from V and 4 bases from J, with 9 bases in between. The CDR3 extends over 13 amino acids. CDR3 bases: TGTGCCAGCAGTGATCTCGCGGGCACTGAAGCTTTCTTT. Encoded protein: CASSDLAGTEAFF.

The chain links TRBV28 to TRBJ2-7; D is unresolved. Germline-derived CDR1 and CDR2 are MDHEN and SYDVKM. V gave up 5 bases and J gave up 2 bases, with 16 bases separating them. The CDR3 sequence is 15 residues long. The DNA of the CDR3 is TGTGCCAGCAGTCTCTCGACATATTTCGCCTACGAGCAGTACTTC. Amino acids: CASSLSTYFAYEQYF.

The chain employs TRBV4-3 and TRBJ2-3, with 7 bases aligning to TRBD2. The germline gives CDR1 LGHNA, CDR2 YSLEER. The CDR3 runs to 16 residues. The V and J ends lost 0 bases and 8 bases, in that order; junction bases with no gene match: 11. CDR3 protein: CASSQDMRLATGTQYF. CDR3 DNA: TGCGCCAGCAGCCAAGATATGAGACTAGCAACGGGTACGCAGTATTTT.

The chain combines TRBV9 with TRBJ2-1; the D gene is possibly TRBD2 (6 bases). V lost 5 bases and J lost 6, with 15 bases in between. CDR3 length: 14 amino acids. Germline V gene lookup returns CDR1 SGDLS and CDR2 YYNGEE. As DNA, the CDR3 is TGTGCCAGCAGTCTTGCGGGAATAGGCAATGAGCAGTTCTTC. Residues: CASSLAGIGNEQFF.

V and J are TRBV5-4 and TRBJ1-2; no reliable D call. Germline assignment: CDR1 SGHNT and CDR2 YYREEE (reference sequence). The CDR3 is made up of 15 amino acids. V dropped 1 base and J dropped 4 bases, with 14 bases sitting between them. The DNA of the CDR3 is TGTGCCAGCAGCTTGATACCCGGCAGCGGCTATGGCTACACCTTC. It is translated as CASSLIPGSGYGYTF.

This clone was picked up one time. The V and J genes are TRBV19 and TRBJ2-7; D is possibly TRBD1 (6 bases). The CDR3 length is 13 residues. Trimming stripped 3 bases from V and 6 bases from J, with 12 bases between. Looked up from germline, CDR1 is LNHDA and CDR2 is SQIVND (reference sequence). DNA of the CDR3: TGTGCCAGTAGTATGTCCGGGACACCCGAGCAGTACTTC. Translation: CASSMSGTPEQYF.

This chain uses TRBV9 with TRBJ2-7; TRBD2 matches at 9 bases. CDR3 length equals 16 residues. Germline CDR1 is SGDLS and CDR2 is YYNGEE. Trimming cost V 0 bases and J 7 bases; bases outside gene matches: 11. The CDR3 DNA reads TGTGCCAGCAGCGTAGGCGGGAGGGGAACCATGGGAGAGCAGTACTTC. Amino acid sequence: CASSVGGRGTMGEQYF.

Comments on this clone: The same CDR3 arises from other DNA sequences in this sample as well. J is TRBJ2-7 and V is TRBV6-5; 7 nucleotides align to TRBD2. The V segment lost 6 bases and the J segment 2 bases; nucleotides outside the gene matches: 4. CDR1 MNHEY and CDR2 SVGAGI come from the germline V gene. CDR3 length: 13 amino acids. The CDR3 DNA reads TGTGCCAGCAGCCCCCGGGGGGCCTACGAGCAGTACTTC. This gives the protein CASSPRGAYEQYF.

In its sample, this clone was seen once. This chain uses TRBV7-3 with TRBJ1-4; 7 nucleotides align to TRBD1. With V trimmed by 5 bases and J by 8 bases, 8 bases remained unmatched. This CDR3 contains 14 residues. Per the germline V gene, CDR1 is SGHTA and CDR2 is FQGTGA. The CDR3 DNA follows: TGTGCCAGCAGCCCACAGGGGATGGGCGAAAAACTGTTTTTT. It yields the protein CASSPQGMGEKLFF.

The chain links TRBV7-2 to TRBJ2-7; 8 bases fit TRBD1. CDR1 and CDR2 (germline): SGHTA, FQGNSA. The CDR3 extends over 17 amino acids. The V segment lost 5 bases and the J segment 2 bases; nucleotides outside the gene matches: 14. The CDR3 loop is CASSTFSDRGRAYEQYF. CDR3 nucleotides: TGTGCCAGCAGCACCTTCTCAGACAGGGGACGAGCCTACGAGCAGTACTTC.

The chain combines TRBV4-2 with TRBJ2-7; 8 nucleotides match TRBD2. Looked up from germline, CDR1 is LGHNA and CDR2 is YNFKEQ. V shed 4 bases and J 2 bases; nucleotides not matched to a gene: 13. The CDR3 runs 17 residues. This CDR3 reads CASSRETGGGTAYEQYF. CDR3 nucleotide sequence: TGTGCCAGCAGCCGCGAAACCGGGGGGGGGACCGCCTACGAGCAGTACTTC.

The V call is TRBV19, the J call TRBJ2-1; TRBD1 matches 8 bases. Trimming cost V 4 bases and J 8 bases; bases outside gene matches: 1. Germline loops: CDR1 LNHDA, CDR2 SQIVND (reference sequence). The CDR3 loop spans 12 amino acids. In nucleotides, the CDR3 is TGTGCCAGTAGTACAGGGGGCCATGAGCAGTTCTTC. It is translated as CASSTGGHEQFF.

The rearrangement uses TRBV25-1 and TRBJ2-2, with a tentative D call TRBD1 (5 bases). Germline V gene lookup returns CDR1 MGHDK and CDR2 SYGVNS. The CDR3 has 16 residues. V gave up 1 base and J gave up 0 bases, with 9 bases separating them. Here the CDR3 reads CASSEFETANTGELFF. CDR3 nucleotides: TGTGCCAGCAGTGAATTCGAGACAGCGAACACCGGGGAGCTGTTTTTT.